Sequencing of this T cell receptor beta chain was carried out in a study of blood T cell repertoires in COVID-19. Overall study: Donors in the United States, Italy and Spain gave samples during acute or convalescent COVID-19. PBMCs, B-cell-depleted T cells, or T cells were the source of the cDNA or gDNA that made up the material.

This CDR3 is 12 amino acids long. The germline V and J ends were trimmed by 7 bases and 2 bases, with 6 bases remaining between them. Per germline, CDR1 MNHEY and CDR2 SVGAGI. In the source study's methods: Researchers report that nucleated cell counts were estimated from reference gene primer amplification. Profiled with immunoSEQ multiplex PCR; TCRdb holds only in-frame clones, not every one. That table is the source of V, J and clone size, and D and trimming were worked out from the DNA. The sample lists 70,000 or so clones; under 90% were seen once. The sequence was obtained from a man in his sixties or seventies with active or convalescent COVID-19. Source material: peripheral blood. The V and J genes are TRBV6-5 and TRBJ2-1; the D gene is possibly TRBD2 (5 bases). CDR3: CASKEAYNEQFF. The DNA for the CDR3 is TGTGCCAGCAAGGAGGCCTACAATGAGCAGTTCTTC.